The entry below gives a single T cell receptor (beta chain) sequence along with its context. Its antigen is currently unknown. Germline loops: CDR1 MDHEN, CDR2 SYDVKM. The CDR3 is 13 amino acids. With 8 bases clipped from V and 5 bases from J, the junction kept 7 bases outside the gene matches. This record belongs to a study of graft-versus-host responses after intestinal transplantation. General observations from the study: Patients with graft-donor T cell macrochimerism had high graft-versus-host to host-versus-graft clonal ratios in allografts. GvH clones detected in recipient marrow included some appearing first in ileum or blood.

Assay: immunoSEQ multiplex PCR; the TCRdb copy retains only in-frame clones and omits some. The sample lists under 100,000 clones; approximately 78% were seen once. This receptor was taken from a human donor who received an intestinal transplant. The input for sequencing was unstimulated CD4+ T cells sorted from spleen or lymph node cells, taken before intestinal transplant. The chain recombines TRBV28 with TRBJ1-2; the match to TRBD1 covers 8 bases. CDR3 loop: CASQGAQRYGYTF. CDR3 DNA sequence: TGTGCCAGCCAGGGGGCCCAGAGGTATGGCTACACCTTC.